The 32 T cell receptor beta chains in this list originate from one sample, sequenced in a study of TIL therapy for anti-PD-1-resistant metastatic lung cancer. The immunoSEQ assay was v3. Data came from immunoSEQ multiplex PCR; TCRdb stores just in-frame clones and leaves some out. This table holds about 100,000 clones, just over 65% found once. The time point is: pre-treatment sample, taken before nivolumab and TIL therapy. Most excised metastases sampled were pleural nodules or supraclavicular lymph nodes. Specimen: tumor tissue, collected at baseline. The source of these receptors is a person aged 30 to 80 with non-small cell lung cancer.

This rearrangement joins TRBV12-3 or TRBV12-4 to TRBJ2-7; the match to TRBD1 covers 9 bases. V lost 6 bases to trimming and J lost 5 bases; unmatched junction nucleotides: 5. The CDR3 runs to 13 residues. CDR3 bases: TGTGCCAGCAGCTGGGACAGGGTGGACGAGCAGTACTTC. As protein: CASSWDRVDEQYF.

CDR3 in DNA: TGCGCCAGCAGCCTCGGGACAGTGAACACTGAAGCTTTCTTT. Protein: CASSLGTVNTEAFF. This sequence joins TRBV4-3 and TRBJ1-1; 7 bases line up with TRBD1. CDR1 LGHNA and CDR2 YSLEER come from the germline V gene. The ends lost 4 bases at V and 0 bases at J; junction bases unmatched: 2. There are 14 residues in the CDR3.

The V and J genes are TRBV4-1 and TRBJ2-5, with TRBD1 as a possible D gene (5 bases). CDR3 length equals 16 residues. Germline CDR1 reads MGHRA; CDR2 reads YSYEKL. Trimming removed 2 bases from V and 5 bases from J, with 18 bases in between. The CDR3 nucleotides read TGCGCCAGCAGCCAAAACCCCCGCAGGGTAGGGGAGACCCAGTACTTC. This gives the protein CASSQNPRRVGETQYF.

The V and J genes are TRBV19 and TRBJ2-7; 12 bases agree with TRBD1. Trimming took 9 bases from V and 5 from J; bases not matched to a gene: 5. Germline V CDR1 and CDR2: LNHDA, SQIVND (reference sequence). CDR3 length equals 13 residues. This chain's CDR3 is CASTGQGAHEQYF. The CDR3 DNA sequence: TGTGCCAGCACGGGACAGGGGGCCCACGAGCAGTACTTC. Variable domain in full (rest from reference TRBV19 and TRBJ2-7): DGGITQSPKYLFRKEGQNVTLSCEQNLNHDAMYWYRQDPGQGLRLIYYSQIVNDFQKGDIAEGYSVSREKKESFPLTVTSAQKNPTAFYLCASTGQGAHEQYFGPGTRLTVT.

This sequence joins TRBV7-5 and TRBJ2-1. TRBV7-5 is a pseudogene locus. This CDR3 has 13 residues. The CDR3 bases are TGTGTCAGAAGCCGGGGACGTCACAATGAGCAGTTCTTC. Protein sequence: CVRSRGRHNEQFF.

For the CDR3, the DNA is TGTGCCAGCAGCTCGGACAGGGTGTCGGCGCGCCGGGGAGATACGCAGTATTTT. Its protein is CASSSDRVSARRGDTQYF. The rearrangement uses TRBV7-2 and TRBJ2-3, with 8 bases matching TRBD1. CDR3 length: 18 residues. Germline values: CDR1 SGHTA, CDR2 FQGNSA. V shed 4 bases, J shed 5 bases, and the junction held 17 bases outside the gene matches. The full variable domain, its missing parts supplied by reference TRBV7-2 and TRBJ2-3, is GAGVSQSPSNKVTEKGKDVELRCDPISGHTALYWYRQSLGQGLEFLIYFQGNSAPDKSGLPSDRFSAERTGGSVSTLTIQRTQQEDSAVYLCASSSDRVSARRGDTQYFGPGTRLTVL.

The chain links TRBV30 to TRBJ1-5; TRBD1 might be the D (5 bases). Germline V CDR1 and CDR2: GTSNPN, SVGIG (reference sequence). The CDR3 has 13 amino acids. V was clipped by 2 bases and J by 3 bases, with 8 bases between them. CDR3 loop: CAWSRDSNQPQHF. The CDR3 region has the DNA TGTGCCTGGAGTAGGGACTCCAATCAGCCCCAGCATTTT.

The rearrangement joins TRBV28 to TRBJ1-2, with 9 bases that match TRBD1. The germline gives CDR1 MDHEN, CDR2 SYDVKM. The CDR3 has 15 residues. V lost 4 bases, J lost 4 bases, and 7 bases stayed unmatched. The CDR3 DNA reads TGTGCCAGCAGTTCCTACGACAGGGGGGCCTATGGCTACACCTTC. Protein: CASSSYDRGAYGYTF.

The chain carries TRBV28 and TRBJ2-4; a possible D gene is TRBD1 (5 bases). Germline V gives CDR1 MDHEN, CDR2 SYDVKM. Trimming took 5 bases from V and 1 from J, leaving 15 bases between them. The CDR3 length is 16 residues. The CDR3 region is CASSLLTAAAKNIQYF. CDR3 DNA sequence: TGTGCCAGCAGTCTCCTGACAGCCGCGGCCAAAAACATTCAGTACTTC. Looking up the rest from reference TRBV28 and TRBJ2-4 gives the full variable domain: DVKVTQSSRYLVKRTGEKVFLECVQDMDHENMFWYRQDPGLGLRLIYFSYDVKMKEKGDIPEGYSVSREKKERFSLILESASTNQTSMYLCASSLLTAAAKNIQYFGAGTRLSVL.

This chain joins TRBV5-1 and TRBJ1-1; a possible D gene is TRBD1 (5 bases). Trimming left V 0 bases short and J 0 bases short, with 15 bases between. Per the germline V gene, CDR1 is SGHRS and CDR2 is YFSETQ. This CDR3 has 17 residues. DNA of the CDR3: TGCGCCAGCAGCTTGGGGGGGATTACGGCAATGAACACTGAAGCTTTCTTT. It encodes CASSLGGITAMNTEAFF.

The CDR3 sequence is CASSPTEGGFPEQYF. The CDR3 DNA is TGTGCCAGCTCACCCACGGAGGGGGGGTTCCCGGAGCAGTACTTC. The V gene is TRBV18, the J gene TRBJ2-7, with D tentatively TRBD2 (7 bases). V dropped 3 bases and J dropped 7 bases, with 19 bases sitting between them. This CDR3 contains 15 residues. The germline CDR1 and CDR2 sequences are KGHSH and LQKENI.

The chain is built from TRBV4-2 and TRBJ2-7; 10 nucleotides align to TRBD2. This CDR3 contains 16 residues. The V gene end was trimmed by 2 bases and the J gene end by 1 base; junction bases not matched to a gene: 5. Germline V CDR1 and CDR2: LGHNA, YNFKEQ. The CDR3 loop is CASSQSWGLASYEQYF. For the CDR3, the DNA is TGTGCCAGCAGCCAATCGTGGGGACTAGCGTCCTACGAGCAGTACTTC.

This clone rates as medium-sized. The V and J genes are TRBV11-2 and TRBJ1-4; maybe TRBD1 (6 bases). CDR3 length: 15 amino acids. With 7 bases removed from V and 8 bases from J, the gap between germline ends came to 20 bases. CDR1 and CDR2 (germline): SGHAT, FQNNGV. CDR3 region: CASTLTGHPREKLFF. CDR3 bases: TGTGCCAGCACTCTTACAGGGCATCCAAGGGAAAAACTGTTTTTT.

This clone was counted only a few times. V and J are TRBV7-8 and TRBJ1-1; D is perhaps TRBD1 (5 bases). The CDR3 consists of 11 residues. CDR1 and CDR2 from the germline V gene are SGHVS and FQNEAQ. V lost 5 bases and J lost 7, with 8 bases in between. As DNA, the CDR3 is TGTGCCAGCAGCGCAGACAGTGAAGCTTTCTTT. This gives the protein CASSADSEAFF. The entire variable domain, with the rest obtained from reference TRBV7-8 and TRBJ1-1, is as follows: GAGVSQSPRYKVAKRGQDVALRCDPISGHVSLFWYQQALGQGPEFLTYFQNEAQLDKSGLPSDRFFAERPEGSVSTLKIQRTQQEDSAVYLCASSADSEAFFGQGTRLTVV.

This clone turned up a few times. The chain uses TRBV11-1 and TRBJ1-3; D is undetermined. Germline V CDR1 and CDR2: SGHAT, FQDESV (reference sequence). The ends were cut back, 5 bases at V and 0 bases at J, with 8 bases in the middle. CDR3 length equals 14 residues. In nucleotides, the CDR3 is TGTGCCAGCAGCCGTCTAAGCTCTGGAAACACCATATATTTT. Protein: CASSRLSSGNTIYF. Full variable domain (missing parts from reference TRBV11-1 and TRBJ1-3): EAEVAQSPRYKITEKSQAVAFWCDPISGHATLYWYRQILGQGPELLVQFQDESVVDDSQLPKDRFSAERLKGVDSTLKIQPAELGDSAMYLCASSRLSSGNTIYFGEGSWLTVV.

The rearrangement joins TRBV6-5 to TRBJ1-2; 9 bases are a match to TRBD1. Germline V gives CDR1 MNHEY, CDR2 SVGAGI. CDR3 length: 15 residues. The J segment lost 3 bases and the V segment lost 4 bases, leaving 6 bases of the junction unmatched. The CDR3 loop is CASSSRTGEDYGYTF. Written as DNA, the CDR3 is TGTGCCAGCAGTTCTCGGACAGGGGAGGACTATGGCTACACCTTC.

CDR3 sequence: CASRRYPSTDTQYF. The DNA of the CDR3 is TGTGCCAGCAGGAGATACCCTAGCACAGATACGCAGTATTTT. V usage is TRBV6-5 and J usage is TRBJ2-3, with D unclear. V was shortened by 6 bases and J by 0 bases, with 10 bases between the two germline ends. Germline loops: CDR1 MNHEY, CDR2 SVGAGI. The CDR3 consists of 14 residues.

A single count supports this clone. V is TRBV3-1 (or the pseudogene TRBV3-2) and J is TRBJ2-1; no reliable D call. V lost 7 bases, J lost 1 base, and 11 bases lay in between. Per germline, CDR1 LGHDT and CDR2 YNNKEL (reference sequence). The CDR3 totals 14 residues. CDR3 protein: CASTSGASYNEQFF. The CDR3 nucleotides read TGTGCCAGCACCAGTGGAGCGTCCTACAATGAGCAGTTCTTC.

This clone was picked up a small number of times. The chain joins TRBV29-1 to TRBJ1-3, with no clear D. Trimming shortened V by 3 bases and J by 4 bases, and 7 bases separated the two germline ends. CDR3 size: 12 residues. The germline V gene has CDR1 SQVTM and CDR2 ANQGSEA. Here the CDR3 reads CSVDPGGNTIYF. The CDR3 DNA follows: TGCAGCGTTGATCCGGGAGGAAACACCATATATTTT. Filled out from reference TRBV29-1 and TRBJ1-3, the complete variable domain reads SAVISQKPSRDICQRGTSLTIQCQVDSQVTMMFWYRQQPGQSLTLIATANQGSEATYESGFVIDKFPISRPNLTFSTLTVSNMSPEDSSIYLCSVDPGGNTIYFGEGSWLTVV.

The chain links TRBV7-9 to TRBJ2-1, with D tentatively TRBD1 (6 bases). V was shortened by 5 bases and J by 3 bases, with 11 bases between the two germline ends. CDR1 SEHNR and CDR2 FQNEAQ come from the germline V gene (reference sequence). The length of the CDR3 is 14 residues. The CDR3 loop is CASSGDTHYNEQFF. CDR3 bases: TGTGCCAGCAGCGGGGACACTCACTACAATGAGCAGTTCTTC.

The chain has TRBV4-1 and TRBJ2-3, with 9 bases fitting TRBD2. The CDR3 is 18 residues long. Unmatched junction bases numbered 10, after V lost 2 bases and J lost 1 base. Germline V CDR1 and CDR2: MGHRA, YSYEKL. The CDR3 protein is CASSQTWRAGGGTDTQYF. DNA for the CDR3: TGCGCCAGCAGCCAAACTTGGAGAGCGGGGGGTGGCACAGATACGCAGTATTTT.

The CDR3 spells CASSESPGQGVETQYF. The CDR3 nucleotides are TGTGCCAGCAGTGAGAGTCCGGGACAGGGGGTGGAGACCCAGTACTTC. The rearrangement uses TRBV6-1 and TRBJ2-5, with 11 bases fitting TRBD1. The length of the CDR3 is 16 residues. J lost 5 bases, V lost 3 bases, and 8 bases had no gene match. The germline V gene encodes CDR1 MNHNS and CDR2 SASEGT.

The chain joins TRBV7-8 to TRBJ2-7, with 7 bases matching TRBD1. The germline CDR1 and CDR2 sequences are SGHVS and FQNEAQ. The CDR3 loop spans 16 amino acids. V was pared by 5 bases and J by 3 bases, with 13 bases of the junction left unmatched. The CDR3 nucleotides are TGTGCCAGCAGCACATCCCTCGGGACAGTTATCTACGAGCAGTACTTC. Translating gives CASSTSLGTVIYEQYF.

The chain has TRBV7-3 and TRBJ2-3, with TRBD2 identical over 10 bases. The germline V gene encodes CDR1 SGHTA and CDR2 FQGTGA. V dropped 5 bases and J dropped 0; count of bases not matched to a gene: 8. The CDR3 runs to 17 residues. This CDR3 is CASSPLRTSGSTDTQYF. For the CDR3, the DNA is TGTGCCAGCAGCCCCCTACGGACTAGCGGAAGCACAGATACGCAGTATTTT.

DNA for the CDR3: TGTGCCAGCAGTTACTCCGAGGGGGATGCCTACGAGCAGTACTTC. This gives the protein CASSYSEGDAYEQYF. The rearrangement links TRBV6-5 to TRBJ2-7, with a tentative D call TRBD1 (6 bases). Germline loops: CDR1 MNHEY, CDR2 SVGAGI. The CDR3 loop spans 15 amino acids. V was pared by 0 bases and J by 2 bases, with 11 bases between.

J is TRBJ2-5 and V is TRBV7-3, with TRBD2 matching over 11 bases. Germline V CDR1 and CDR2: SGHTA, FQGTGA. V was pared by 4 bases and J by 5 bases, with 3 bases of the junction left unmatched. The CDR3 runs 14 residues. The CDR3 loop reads CASSSSGRTETQYF. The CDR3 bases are TGTGCCAGCAGCTCTAGCGGGAGGACGGAGACCCAGTACTTC.

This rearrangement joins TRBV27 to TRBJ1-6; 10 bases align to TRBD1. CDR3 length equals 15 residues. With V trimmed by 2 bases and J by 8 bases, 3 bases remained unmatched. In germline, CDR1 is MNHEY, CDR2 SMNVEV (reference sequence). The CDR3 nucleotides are TGTGCCAGCAGTTTAAGGGACAGGGGAGATTCACCCCTCCACTTT. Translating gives CASSLRDRGDSPLHF.

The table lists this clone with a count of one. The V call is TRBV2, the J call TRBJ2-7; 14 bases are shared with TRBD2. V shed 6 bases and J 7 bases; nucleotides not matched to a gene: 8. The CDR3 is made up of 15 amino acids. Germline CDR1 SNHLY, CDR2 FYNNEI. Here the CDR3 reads CASSRGLAGVREQYF. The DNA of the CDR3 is TGTGCCAGCAGCAGGGGACTAGCGGGAGTCCGAGAGCAGTACTTC.

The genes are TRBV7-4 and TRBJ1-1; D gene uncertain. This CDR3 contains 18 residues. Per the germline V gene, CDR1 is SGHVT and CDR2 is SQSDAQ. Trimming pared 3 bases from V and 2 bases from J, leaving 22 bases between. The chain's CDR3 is CASSFLLPYAGSNTEAFF. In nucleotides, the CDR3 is TGTGCCAGCAGCTTTTTGCTACCCTACGCAGGATCTAACACTGAAGCTTTCTTT.

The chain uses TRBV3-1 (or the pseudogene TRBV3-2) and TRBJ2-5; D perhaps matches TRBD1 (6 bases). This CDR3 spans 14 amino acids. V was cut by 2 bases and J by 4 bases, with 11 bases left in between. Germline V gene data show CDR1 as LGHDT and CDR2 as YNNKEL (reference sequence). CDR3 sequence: CASSQRTGRETQYF. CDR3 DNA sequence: TGTGCCAGCAGCCAACGAACAGGGAGAGAGACCCAGTACTTC.

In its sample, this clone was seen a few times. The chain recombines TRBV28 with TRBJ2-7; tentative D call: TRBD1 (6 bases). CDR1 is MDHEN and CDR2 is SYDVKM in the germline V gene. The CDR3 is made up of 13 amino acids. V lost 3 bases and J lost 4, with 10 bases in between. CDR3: CASSFQGTYEQYF. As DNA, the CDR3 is TGTGCCAGCAGTTTTCAGGGGACATACGAGCAGTACTTC.

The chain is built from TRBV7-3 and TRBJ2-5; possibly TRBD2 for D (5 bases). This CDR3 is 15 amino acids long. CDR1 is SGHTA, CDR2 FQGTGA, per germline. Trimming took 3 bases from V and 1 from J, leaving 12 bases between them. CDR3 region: CASSLNGLAQETQYF. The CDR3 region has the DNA TGTGCCAGCAGCTTGAATGGACTGGCCCAAGAGACCCAGTACTTC.